This T cell receptor (beta chain) was identified during a study of blood T cells in healthy people across ages. Study-level background: Capturing about one barcoded beta molecule per two T cells was achieved by template switching. Findings of the study overall: It was held that the diversity estimates obtained from one million T cells were underestimates.

A second PCR of 7 to 11 cycles used a sample-barcoded 5' primer and a J-beta primer mix. Every sample gave at least 3 million paired-end reads containing CDR3. TCRdb redid the calling of the 5' RACE reads with MiXCR, one entry per CDR3 protein. This table holds about 1.6 million distinct CDR3 sequences, 30% to 35% found once. Germline V CDR1 and CDR2: SNHLY, FYNNEI. The CDR3 sequence is 14 residues long. V dropped 6 bases and J dropped 5; count of bases not matched to a gene: 8. Concerning this clonotype itself: Its antigen is unidentified.

Sequencing was performed on blood. The clonotype was recovered from a woman aged 30 to 39 in good health. V gene TRBV2 combines with J gene TRBJ2-5; TRBD1 agrees at 8 bases. The CDR3 DNA follows: TGTGCCAGCAGGATCGACAGGGGCAGGGAGACCCAGTACTTC. This gives the protein CASRIDRGRETQYF.